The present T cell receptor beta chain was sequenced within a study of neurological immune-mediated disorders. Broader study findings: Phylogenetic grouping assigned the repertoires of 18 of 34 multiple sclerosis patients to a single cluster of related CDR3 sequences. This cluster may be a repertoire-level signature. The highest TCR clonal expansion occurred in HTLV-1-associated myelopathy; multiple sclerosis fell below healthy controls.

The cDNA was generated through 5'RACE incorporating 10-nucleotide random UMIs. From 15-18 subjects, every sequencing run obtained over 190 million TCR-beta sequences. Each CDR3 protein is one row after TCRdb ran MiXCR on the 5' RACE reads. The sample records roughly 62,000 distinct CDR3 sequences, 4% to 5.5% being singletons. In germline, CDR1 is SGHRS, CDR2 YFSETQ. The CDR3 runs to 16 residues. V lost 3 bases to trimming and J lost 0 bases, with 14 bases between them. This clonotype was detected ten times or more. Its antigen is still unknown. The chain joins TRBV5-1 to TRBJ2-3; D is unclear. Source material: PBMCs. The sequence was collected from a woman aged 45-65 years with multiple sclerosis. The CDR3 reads CASSSVVGSSTDTQYF. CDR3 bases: TGCGCCAGCAGCTCTGTGGTGGGTTCTAGCACAGATACGCAGTATTTT.